Listed below are T cell receptor beta chains from one sample, sequenced in a study of spatial heterogeneity in lung cancer. A single record per CDR3 protein comes from TCRdb applying MiXCR to the 5' RACE reads. The sample comprises about 29,000 distinct CDR3 sequences, more than 9% of which are singletons, and 28% rests with the top ten. The material was PBMCs, obtained at follow-up. The receptors stem from a female donor with early-stage non-small cell lung cancer. Each CDR3 is given with its conserved first and last residue. D genes are given only for firm matches. Size is stated for part of the rows, as once, few or many counts, or as a class when the clone is expanded.

abundance,j_gene,len,d_gene,v_gene,CDR3aa,CDR3nt
NA,TRBJ2-3,16,NA,TRBV6-2/TRBV6-3,CASSYSAADSTDTQYF,TGTGCCAGCAGTTACTCCGCCGCTGACAGCACAGATACGCAGTATTTT
few,TRBJ1-1,11,NA,TRBV4-1,CASSQDTEAFF,TGCGCCAGCAGCCAAGACACTGAAGCTTTCTTT
many,TRBJ2-5,14,NA,TRBV11-2,CASSSRGPKETQYF,TGTGCCAGCAGCTCCCGGGGACCGAAAGAGACCCAGTACTTC
few,TRBJ2-3,9,NA,TRBV6-5,CAVGGTQYF,TGTGCCGTGGGGGGTACGCAGTATTTT
few,TRBJ2-5,14,NA,TRBV7-8,CASSFVDSAETQYF,TGTGCCAGCAGCTTTGTTGATAGTGCAGAGACCCAGTACTTC
many,TRBJ2-7,13,TRBD1,TRBV30,CAWSRDSSYEQYF,TGTGCCTGGAGTAGGGACAGCTCCTACGAGCAGTACTTC
many,TRBJ2-2,16,NA,TRBV6-5,CASSYAPPGYPGELFF,TGTGCCAGCAGTTACGCCCCCCCCGGGTATCCCGGGGAGCTGTTTTTT
NA,TRBJ2-5,17,NA,TRBV7-2,CASSLGKAPRNQETQYF,TGTGCCAGCAGCTTAGGGAAGGCCCCCAGAAACCAAGAGACCCAGTACTTC
many,TRBJ2-3,16,TRBD1,TRBV6-1,CASSEVAGTATDTQYF,TGTGCCAGCAGTGAAGTGGCCGGGACAGCCACAGATACGCAGTATTTT
many,TRBJ2-2,14,NA,TRBV20-1,CSARAGRHTGELFF,TGCAGTGCTAGAGCGGGCCGCCACACCGGGGAGCTGTTTTTT
few,TRBJ2-3,15,NA,TRBV11-2,CASSLVDRGEDTQYF,TGTGCCAGCAGCTTAGTTGATAGGGGGGAAGATACGCAGTATTTT
few,TRBJ2-5,15,NA,TRBV9,CASSSGWGRGETQYF,TGTGCCAGCAGTTCTGGATGGGGTAGAGGGGAGACCCAGTACTTC
many,TRBJ1-5,14,TRBD1,TRBV6-2/TRBV6-3,CASSEGQFNQPQHF,TGTGCCAGCAGCGAGGGACAGTTCAATCAGCCCCAGCATTTT
NA,TRBJ2-7,15,NA,TRBV28,CASSSSTGGPYEQYF,TGTGCCAGCAGTTCCTCGACCGGGGGGCCCTACGAGCAGTACTTC
many,TRBJ1-1,11,NA,TRBV29-1,CSPHQSAEAFF,TGCAGCCCCCACCAGTCCGCTGAAGCTTTCTTT
many,TRBJ1-1,11,NA,TRBV4-2,CASSQGIEAFF,TGTGCCAGCAGCCAAGGGATTGAAGCTTTCTTT
many,TRBJ2-1,12,NA,TRBV19,CASSFLDNEQFF,TGTGCCAGTAGTTTTCTAGACAATGAGCAGTTCTTC
NA,TRBJ2-1,15,NA,TRBV5-5,CASSLIQSSYNEQFF,TGTGCCAGCAGCTTGATCCAGAGCTCCTACAATGAGCAGTTCTTC
NA,TRBJ2-1,16,NA,TRBV14,CASNQDRRRPHNEQFF,TGTGCCAGCAACCAAGATAGGAGGAGACCCCACAATGAGCAGTTCTTC
NA,TRBJ2-7,14,NA,TRBV28,CASSLRRSSYEQYF,TGTGCCAGCAGTTTACGGAGGAGCTCCTACGAGCAGTACTTC
few,TRBJ2-2,14,TRBD1,TRBV30,CAWRGTGGGGELFF,TGTGCCTGGAGGGGGACAGGGGGCGGCGGGGAGCTGTTTTTT
few,TRBJ2-2,16,TRBD2,TRBV5-1,CASSPLGGGNTGELFF,TGCGCCAGCAGCCCCCTAGGCGGGGGGAACACCGGGGAGCTGTTTTTT
many,TRBJ2-3,15,NA,TRBV27,CASSLDSPSTDTQYF,TGTGCCAGCAGTTTGGACTCCCCTAGCACAGATACGCAGTATTTT
many,TRBJ1-5,13,NA,TRBV20-1,CSARDSYNQPQHF,TGCAGTGCTAGAGACAGCTACAATCAGCCCCAGCATTTT